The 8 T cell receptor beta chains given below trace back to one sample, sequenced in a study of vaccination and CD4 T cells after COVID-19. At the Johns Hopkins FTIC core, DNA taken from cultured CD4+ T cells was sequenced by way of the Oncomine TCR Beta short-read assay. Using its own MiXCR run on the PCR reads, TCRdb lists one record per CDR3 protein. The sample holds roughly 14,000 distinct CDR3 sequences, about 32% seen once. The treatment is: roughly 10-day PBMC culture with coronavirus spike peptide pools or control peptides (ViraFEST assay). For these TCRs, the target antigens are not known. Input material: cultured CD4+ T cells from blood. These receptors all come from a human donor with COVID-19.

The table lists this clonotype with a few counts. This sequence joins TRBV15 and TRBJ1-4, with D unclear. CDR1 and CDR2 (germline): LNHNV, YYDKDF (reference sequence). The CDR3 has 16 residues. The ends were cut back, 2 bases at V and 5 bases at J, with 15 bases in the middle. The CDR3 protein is CATSRPRKGENEKLFF. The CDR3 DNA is TGTGCCACCAGCAGACCCCGGAAAGGCGAAAATGAAAAACTGTTTTTT.

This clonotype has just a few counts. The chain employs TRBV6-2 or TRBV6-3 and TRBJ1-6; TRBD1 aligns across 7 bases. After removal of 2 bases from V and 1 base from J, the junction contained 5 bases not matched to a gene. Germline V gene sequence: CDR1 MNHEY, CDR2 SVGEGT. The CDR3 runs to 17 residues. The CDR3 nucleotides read TGTGCCAGCAGTTACGCCGAGGGGGCATCCTATAATTCACCCCTCCACTTT. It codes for CASSYAEGASYNSPLHF.

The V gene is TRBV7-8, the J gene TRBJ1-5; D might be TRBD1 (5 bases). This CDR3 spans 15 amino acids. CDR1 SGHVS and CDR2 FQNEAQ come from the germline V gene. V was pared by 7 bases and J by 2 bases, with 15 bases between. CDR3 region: CASTPGEGGNQPQHF. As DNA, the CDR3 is TGTGCCAGCACCCCGGGAGAAGGGGGCAATCAGCCCCAGCATTTT.

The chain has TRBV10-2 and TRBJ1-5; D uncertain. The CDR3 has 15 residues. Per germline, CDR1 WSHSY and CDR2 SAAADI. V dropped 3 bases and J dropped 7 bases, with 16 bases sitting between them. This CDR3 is CASSDTGVHGQPQHF. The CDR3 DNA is TGCGCCAGCAGTGATACCGGTGTGCATGGGCAGCCCCAGCATTTT.

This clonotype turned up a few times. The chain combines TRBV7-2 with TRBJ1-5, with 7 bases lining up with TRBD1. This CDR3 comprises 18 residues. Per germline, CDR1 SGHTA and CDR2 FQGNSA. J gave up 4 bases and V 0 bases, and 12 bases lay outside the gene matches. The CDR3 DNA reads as TGTGCCAGCAGCTTAGCGGGACAGACTTTCCAGGGGAATCAGCCCCAGCATTTT. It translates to CASSLAGQTFQGNQPQHF.

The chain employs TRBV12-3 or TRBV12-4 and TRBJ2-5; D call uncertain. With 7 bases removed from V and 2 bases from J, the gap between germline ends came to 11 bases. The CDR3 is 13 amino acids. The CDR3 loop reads CASTAPGQETQYF. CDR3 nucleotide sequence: TGTGCCAGCACCGCGCCCGGGCAAGAGACCCAGTACTTC.

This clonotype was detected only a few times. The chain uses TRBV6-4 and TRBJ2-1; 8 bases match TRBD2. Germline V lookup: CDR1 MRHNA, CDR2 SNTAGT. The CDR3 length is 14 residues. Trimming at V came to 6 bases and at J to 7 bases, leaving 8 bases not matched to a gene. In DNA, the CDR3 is TGTGCCAGCAGCCCGGGAGGGAGTAGGAATGAGCAGTTCTTC. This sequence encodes CASSPGGSRNEQFF.

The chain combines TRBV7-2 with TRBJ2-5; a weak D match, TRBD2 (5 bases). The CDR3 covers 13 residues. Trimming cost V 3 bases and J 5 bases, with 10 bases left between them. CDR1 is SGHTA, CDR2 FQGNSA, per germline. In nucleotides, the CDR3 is TGTGCCAGCAGCTTCGGACTGTTGGAGACCCAGTACTTC. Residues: CASSFGLLETQYF.